This T cell receptor beta chain appears in the sequencing data of a study of blood T cells in healthy people across ages. Across the whole study: Per two T cells, template switching captured roughly one barcoded beta molecule.

The germline CDR1 and CDR2 sequences are DFQATT and SNEGSKA (reference sequence). Unmatched junction bases numbered 5, after V lost 4 bases and J lost 2 bases. The CDR3 runs to 14 residues. There were healthy Caucasian individuals from Russia, aged roughly 6 to 95, serving as donors. It was with a sample-barcoded 5' primer and a J-beta primer mix that a second PCR of roughly 7 to 12 cycles was run. TCRdb ran MiXCR on the 5' RACE reads and lists one entry per CDR3 protein. Of around 500,000 distinct CDR3 sequences in the sample, around half were seen once. The gene calls are TRBV20-1 and TRBJ2-3, with 8 bases that match TRBD1. The source is an elderly man in good health. Specimen: blood. CDR3 region: CSATTGDPTDTQYF. The CDR3 DNA reads as TGCAGTGCTACGACAGGGGATCCCACAGATACGCAGTATTTT.